What follows is one T cell receptor (beta chain) and its context. The antigen remains unidentified. The source of the sample is a study of tumor-infiltrating lymphocytes in primary liver carcinoma. J lost 4 bases, V lost 7 bases, and 18 bases had no gene match. CDR1 SQVTM and CDR2 ANQGSEA come from the germline V gene. The CDR3 contains 17 residues. Findings and limits, study-wide: Tumor-adjacent and tumor-blood pairs shared less of their repertoires than tumor region pairs shared.

Unsorted bulk tissue, about 19-30 mg of it, served as the source for co-extraction of RNA and DNA. Sampling of each tumor involved five separate regions. Constant-region priming of around 490 ng total RNA yielded TCR beta cDNA. Researchers made the TCR beta libraries by running three nested multiplex PCR rounds with slightly modified ARM-PCR. In the first two PCR rounds, TRBV1-TRBV30 forward primers were paired with a C-beta reverse primer, and each round lasted around 10 cycles. TCRdb re-derived calls from the multiplex PCR reads in MiXCR, one entry per CDR3 protein. The table has about 30,000 distinct CDR3 sequences, 71% seen once.

This chain uses TRBV29-1 with TRBJ2-1, with 8 bases fitting TRBD2. The sequence came from a woman in her 30s with primary liver carcinoma and hepatitis B virus infection. The sequenced material came from liver tumor tissue from sampling region 3. The subset: tumor region T3, left-lateral pole. This chain's CDR3 is CSAEGLEGGGPYNEQFF. Written as DNA, the CDR3 is TGCAGCGCTGAGGGACTAGAGGGAGGGGGTCCATACAATGAGCAGTTCTTC.